This T cell receptor (beta chain) was found in a study of long-term antiretroviral therapy in people with HIV. Study background: The earliest samples predate the 2015 immediate-ART recommendation by about a decade. Findings of the study overall: An increase in diversity followed ART, yet levels stayed below transplant donor controls.

At the survey level, the v3.0 immunoSEQ assay was run. Measured with immunoSEQ multiplex PCR; TCRdb has only the in-frame clones, and not every one. The sample includes about 18,000 clones, about nine tenths seen only once; the top ten take approximately 9.7%. Every participant with HIV received treatment in the United States. Trimming shortened V by 2 bases and J by 2 bases, and 8 bases separated the two germline ends. This CDR3 region has 13 residues. From germline, CDR1 is SGDLS and CDR2 YYNGEE. This clone was counted only a few times. The antigen is not known. Other DNA sequences in this specimen translate into the identical CDR3.

The sequences come from unsorted PBMCs, collected 3 years after starting antiretroviral therapy. The rearrangement joins TRBV9 to TRBJ2-7; tentatively, D is TRBD1 (5 bases). This receptor was identified in a man aged 50 to 60 with HIV. CDR3 residues: CASSVDSPYEQYF. CDR3 nucleotide sequence: TGTGCCAGCAGCGTTGACAGTCCCTACGAGCAGTACTTC.